This TCR beta chain was obtained from a study of radiation and T cells in renal cell carcinoma. This clone was detected only a few times. Treatment defined: treatment-naive control, cytoreductive nephrectomy. Controls were unirradiated tumors from treatment-naive cytoreductive nephrectomy patients. TCRdb's copy holds only in-frame clones and misses some; the assay was immunoSEQ multiplex PCR. The sample lists some 20,000 clones, around three fifths occurring once. This CDR3 spans 14 amino acids. The clonotype originates from a man aged 50 or older with renal cell carcinoma. The input for sequencing was tumor tissue, taken from a patient whose treatment was nephrectomy without radiotherapy. J is TRBJ2-5 and V is TRBV21-1; the table's D call of TRBD1 was not tested on the DNA. TRBV21-1 is a known pseudogene. DNA of the CDR3: TGTGCCAGCAGCCTACAGGGTCCTAGGGAGACCCAGTACTTC. Protein sequence: CASSLQGPRETQYF.